This T cell receptor (beta chain) is from a study of OX40 agonist ivuxolimab in advanced cancers. Study information: Ivuxolimab was administered intravenously to patients at 0.01 to 10 mg/kg every 2 weeks. Anti-PD-1, anti-PD-L1 or anti-CTLA-4 therapy given earlier was allowed, and about 38% had some.

Findings of the study overall: Expanded clones tended on average to be more numerous among CD8+ T cells than CD4+.

Trimming left V 6 bases short and J 8 bases short, with 11 bases between. Germline CDR1 MNHNS, CDR2 SASEGT. The CDR3 runs to 12 residues. To note about this clone: Its antigen is not known.

Repertoires were generated with immunoSEQ multiplex PCR, while TCRdb's copy carries only in-frame clones and drops some. The table records over 45,000 clones, about 89% of them present only once. The J gene is TRBJ2-1, the V gene TRBV6-1, with D maybe TRBD2 (6 bases). This clonotype was sampled from an adult with an advanced solid tumor such as melanoma, head and neck, liver or kidney cancer. The material sequenced was CD4+ or CD8+ T cells sorted from blood, taken in a trial of the OX40 agonist ivuxolimab. The CDR3 here is CASSIGGYEQFF. Written as DNA, the CDR3 is TGTGCCAGCAGCATAGGAGGGTATGAGCAGTTCTTC.